This T cell receptor beta chain was identified in a study of CD8 T cells in ankylosing spondylitis. This clonotype was seen at least ten times. Its target is unknown. The CDR3 consists of 16 residues. Trimming shortened V by 0 bases and J by 10 bases, and 17 bases separated the two germline ends. Germline V gene lookup returns CDR1 SGHKS and CDR2 YYEKEE (reference sequence). TCRdb ran MiXCR on the 5' RACE reads and lists one entry per CDR3 protein. The repertoire holds around 150,000 distinct CDR3 sequences, with more than 9% as singletons. Regarding the study as a whole: From matched ankylosing spondylitis synovial fluid, disease-linked clones were reportedly recovered at significantly enriched levels.

The sequenced material came from blood, either unsorted or a sorted T cell fraction (not recorded which). This chain joins TRBV5-5 and TRBJ1-6, with D unresolved. The sequence was obtained from a male donor with ankylosing spondylitis or in good health (not recorded which). CDR3 protein: CASSLAPVAGGSPLHF. CDR3 DNA sequence: TGTGCCAGCAGCTTGGCCCCCGTAGCAGGTGGGTCACCCCTCCACTTT.